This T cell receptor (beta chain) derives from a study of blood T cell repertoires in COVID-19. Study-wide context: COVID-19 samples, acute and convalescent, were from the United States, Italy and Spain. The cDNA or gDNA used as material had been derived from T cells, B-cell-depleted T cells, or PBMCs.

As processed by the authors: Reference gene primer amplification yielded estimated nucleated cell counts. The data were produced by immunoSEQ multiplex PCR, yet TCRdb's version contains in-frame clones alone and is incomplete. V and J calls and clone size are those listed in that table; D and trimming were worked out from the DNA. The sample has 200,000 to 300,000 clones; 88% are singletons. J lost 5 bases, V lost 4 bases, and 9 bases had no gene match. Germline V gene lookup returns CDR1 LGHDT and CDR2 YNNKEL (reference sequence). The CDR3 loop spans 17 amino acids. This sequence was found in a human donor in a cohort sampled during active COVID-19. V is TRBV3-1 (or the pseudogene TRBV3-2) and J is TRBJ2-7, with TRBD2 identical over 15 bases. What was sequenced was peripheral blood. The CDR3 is CASSPGTSGGRRDEQYF. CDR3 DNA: TGTGCCAGCAGCCCTGGGACTAGCGGGGGGCGACGAGACGAGCAGTACTTC.